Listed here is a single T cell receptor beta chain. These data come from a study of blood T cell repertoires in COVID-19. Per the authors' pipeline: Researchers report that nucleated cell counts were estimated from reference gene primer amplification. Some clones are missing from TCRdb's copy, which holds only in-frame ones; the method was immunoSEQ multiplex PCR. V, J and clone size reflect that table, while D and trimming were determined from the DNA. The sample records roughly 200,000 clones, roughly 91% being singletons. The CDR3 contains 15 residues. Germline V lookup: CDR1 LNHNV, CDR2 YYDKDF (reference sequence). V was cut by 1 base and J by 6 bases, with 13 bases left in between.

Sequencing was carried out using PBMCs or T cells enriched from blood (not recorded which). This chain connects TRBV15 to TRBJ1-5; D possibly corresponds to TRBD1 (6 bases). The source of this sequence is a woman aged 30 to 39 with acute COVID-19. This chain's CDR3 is CATSRATTGFQPQHF. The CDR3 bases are TGTGCCACCAGCAGAGCGACGACAGGTTTTCAGCCCCAGCATTTT.